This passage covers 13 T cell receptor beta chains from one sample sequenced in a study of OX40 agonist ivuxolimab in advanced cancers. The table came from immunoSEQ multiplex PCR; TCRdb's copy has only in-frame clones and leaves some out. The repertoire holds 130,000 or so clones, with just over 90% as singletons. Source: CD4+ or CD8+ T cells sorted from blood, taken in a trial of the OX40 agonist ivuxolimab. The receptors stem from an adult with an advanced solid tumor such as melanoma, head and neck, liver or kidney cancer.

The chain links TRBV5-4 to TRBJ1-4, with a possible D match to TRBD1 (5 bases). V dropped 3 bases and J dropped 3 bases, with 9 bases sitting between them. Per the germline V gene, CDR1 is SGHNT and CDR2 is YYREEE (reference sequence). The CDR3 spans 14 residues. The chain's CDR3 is CASSSPGANEKLFF. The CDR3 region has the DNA TGTGCCAGCAGCTCACCGGGGGCTAATGAAAAACTGTTTTTT.

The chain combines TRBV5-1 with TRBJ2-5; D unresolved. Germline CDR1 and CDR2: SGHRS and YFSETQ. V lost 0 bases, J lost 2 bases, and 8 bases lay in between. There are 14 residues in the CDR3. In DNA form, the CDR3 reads TGCGCCAGCAGCTTGGGACCGACACAAGAGACCCAGTACTTC. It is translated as CASSLGPTQETQYF.

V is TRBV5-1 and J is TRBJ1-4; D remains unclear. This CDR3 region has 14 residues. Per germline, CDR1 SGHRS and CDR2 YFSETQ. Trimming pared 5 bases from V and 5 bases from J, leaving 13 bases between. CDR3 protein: CASRFGGSNEKLFF. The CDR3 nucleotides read TGCGCCAGCAGATTCGGAGGGTCGAATGAAAAACTGTTTTTT.

The CDR3 here is CASSYQTNTEAFF. The CDR3 bases are TGTGCCAGTAGTTACCAGACGAACACTGAAGCTTTCTTT. The chain couples TRBV19 to TRBJ1-1; D uncertain. CDR1 and CDR2 (germline): LNHDA, SQIVND (reference sequence). This CDR3 contains 13 residues. V was shortened by 5 bases and J by 1 base, with 8 bases between the two germline ends. Variable domain in full (rest from reference TRBV19 and TRBJ1-1): DGGITQSPKYLFRKEGQNVTLSCEQNLNHDAMYWYRQDPGQGLRLIYYSQIVNDFQKGDIAEGYSVSREKKESFPLTVTSAQKNPTAFYLCASSYQTNTEAFFGQGTRLTVV.

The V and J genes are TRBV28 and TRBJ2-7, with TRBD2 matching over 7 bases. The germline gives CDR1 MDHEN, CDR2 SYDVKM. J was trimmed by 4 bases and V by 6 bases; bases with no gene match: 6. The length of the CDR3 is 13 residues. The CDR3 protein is CASRSTGGYEQYF. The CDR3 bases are TGTGCCAGCAGGTCCACGGGGGGTTACGAGCAGTACTTC.

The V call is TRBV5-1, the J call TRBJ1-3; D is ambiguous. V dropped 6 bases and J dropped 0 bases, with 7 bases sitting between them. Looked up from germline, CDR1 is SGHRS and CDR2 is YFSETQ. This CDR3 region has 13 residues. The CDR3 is CASTGISGNTIYF. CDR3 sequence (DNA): TGCGCCAGCACCGGGATCTCTGGAAACACCATATATTTT.

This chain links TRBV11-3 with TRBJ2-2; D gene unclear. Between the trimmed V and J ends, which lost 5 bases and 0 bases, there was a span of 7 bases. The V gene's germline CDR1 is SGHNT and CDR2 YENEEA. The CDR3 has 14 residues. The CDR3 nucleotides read TGTGCCAGCAGCAAGCATTCGAACACCGGGGAGCTGTTTTTT. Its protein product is CASSKHSNTGELFF.

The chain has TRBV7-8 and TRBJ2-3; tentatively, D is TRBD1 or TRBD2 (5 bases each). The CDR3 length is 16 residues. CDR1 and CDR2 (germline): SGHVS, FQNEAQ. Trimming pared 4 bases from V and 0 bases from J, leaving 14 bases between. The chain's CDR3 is CASSSNRRTSTDTQYF. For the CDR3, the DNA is TGTGCCAGCAGCTCGAACAGGAGGACTAGCACAGATACGCAGTATTTT.

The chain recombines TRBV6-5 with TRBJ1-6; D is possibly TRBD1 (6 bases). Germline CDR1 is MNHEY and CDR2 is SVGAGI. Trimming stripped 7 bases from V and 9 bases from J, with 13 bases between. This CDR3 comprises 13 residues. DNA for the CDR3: TGTGCCAGCACCCCAAGGGGGGTTTCACCCCTCCACTTT. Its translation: CASTPRGVSPLHF.

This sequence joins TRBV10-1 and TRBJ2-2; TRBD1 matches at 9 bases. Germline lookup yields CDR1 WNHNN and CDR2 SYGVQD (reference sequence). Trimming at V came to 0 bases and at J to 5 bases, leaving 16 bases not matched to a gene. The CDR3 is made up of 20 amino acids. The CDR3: CASSESTGDRAVVGTGELFF. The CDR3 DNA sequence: TGCGCCAGCAGTGAGTCGACGGGGGACAGGGCGGTCGTGGGAACCGGGGAGCTGTTTTTT.

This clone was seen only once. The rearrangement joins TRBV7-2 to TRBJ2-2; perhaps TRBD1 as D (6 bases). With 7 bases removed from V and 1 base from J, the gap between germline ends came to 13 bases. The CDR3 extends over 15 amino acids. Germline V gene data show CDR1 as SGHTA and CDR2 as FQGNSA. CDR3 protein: CASNLDRRNTGELFF. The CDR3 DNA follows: TGTGCCAGCAACCTAGACAGGAGGAACACCGGGGAGCTGTTTTTT.

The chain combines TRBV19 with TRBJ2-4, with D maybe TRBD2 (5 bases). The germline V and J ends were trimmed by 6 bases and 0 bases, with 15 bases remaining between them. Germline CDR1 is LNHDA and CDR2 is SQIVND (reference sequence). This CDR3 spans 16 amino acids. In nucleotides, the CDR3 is TGTGCCAGTAGGCGGGCCGCCGGGGAAGCCAAAAACATTCAGTACTTC. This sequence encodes CASRRAAGEAKNIQYF. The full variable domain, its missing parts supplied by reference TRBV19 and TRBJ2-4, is DGGITQSPKYLFRKEGQNVTLSCEQNLNHDAMYWYRQDPGQGLRLIYYSQIVNDFQKGDIAEGYSVSREKKESFPLTVTSAQKNPTAFYLCASRRAAGEAKNIQYFGAGTRLSVL.

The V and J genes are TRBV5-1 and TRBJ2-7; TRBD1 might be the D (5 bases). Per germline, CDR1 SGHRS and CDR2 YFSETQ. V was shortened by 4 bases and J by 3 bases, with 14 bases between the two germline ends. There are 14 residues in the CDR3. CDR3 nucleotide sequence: TGCGCCAGCAGCCAAGACAGTCAGATCTACGAGCAGTACTTC. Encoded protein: CASSQDSQIYEQYF.